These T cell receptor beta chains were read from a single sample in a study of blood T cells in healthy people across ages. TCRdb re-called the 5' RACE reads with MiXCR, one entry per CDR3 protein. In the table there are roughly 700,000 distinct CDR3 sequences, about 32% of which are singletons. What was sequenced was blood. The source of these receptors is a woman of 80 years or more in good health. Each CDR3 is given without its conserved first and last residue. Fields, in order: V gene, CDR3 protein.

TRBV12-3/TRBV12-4,ASSLWGADTEY
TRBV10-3,AISESTGYEQY
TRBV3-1,ASSPRTGVHGETQY
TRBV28,ASRLAGGNTGELF
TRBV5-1,ASSLAGPGSSKDTQY
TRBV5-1,ASGRIGGNEQF
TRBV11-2,ASSSPLPSGTSGSFDNEQF
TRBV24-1,ATSDASNQPQH
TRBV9,ASSVAVTSNYGYT
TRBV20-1,SARGTSGANAYEQY
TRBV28,ALRANSNQPQH
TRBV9,ASSVRAGRRDTQY
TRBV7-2,ASTFTSGETQY
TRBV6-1,ASSPGTLGTTEAF
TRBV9,ASSALRAGGEQY
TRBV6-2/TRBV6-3,ASTTLGPPNTGELF
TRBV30,AWSVPGAGSKLNTEAF
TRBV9,ASSLDLAGETQY
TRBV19,ASSIADYQPQH
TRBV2,ASSNRPANEKLF
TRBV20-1,SARSFGVGRQFGAVYGYT
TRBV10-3,AIRGQATYGYT
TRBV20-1,SARPPGRRRYEQY
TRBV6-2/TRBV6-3,ASSTGGRYEQY
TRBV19,ASSRMGRGVSTDTQY
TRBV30,AWGTVGEAF
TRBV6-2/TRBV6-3,ASSRTESEAF
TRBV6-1,ASSVESGTDTQY
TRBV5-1,ASSPDMTEAF
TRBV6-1,ASSESGDPRETQY
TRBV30,AWSVQGGGAGIQY
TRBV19,ATSKVSTNTEAF